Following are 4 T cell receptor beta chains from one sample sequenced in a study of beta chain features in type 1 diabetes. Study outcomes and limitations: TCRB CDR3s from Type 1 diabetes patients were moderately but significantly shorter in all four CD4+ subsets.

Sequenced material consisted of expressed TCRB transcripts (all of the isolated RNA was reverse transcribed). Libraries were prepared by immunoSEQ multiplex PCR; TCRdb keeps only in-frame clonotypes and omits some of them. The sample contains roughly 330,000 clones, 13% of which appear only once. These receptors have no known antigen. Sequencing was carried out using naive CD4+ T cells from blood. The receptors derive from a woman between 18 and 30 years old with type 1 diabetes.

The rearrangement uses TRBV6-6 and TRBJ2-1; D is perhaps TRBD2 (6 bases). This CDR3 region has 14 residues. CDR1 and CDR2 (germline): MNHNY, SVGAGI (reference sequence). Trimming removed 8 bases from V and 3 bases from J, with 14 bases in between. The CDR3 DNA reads TGTGCCAGCTTACCGGGACTCTTCTACAATGAGCAGTTCTTC. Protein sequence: CASLPGLFYNEQFF.

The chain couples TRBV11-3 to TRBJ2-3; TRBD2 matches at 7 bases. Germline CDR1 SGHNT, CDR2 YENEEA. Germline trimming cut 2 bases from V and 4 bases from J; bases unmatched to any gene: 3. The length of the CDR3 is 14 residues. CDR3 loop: CASSLPGGADTQYF. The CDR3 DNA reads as TGTGCCAGCAGCTTACCGGGAGGCGCAGATACGCAGTATTTT.

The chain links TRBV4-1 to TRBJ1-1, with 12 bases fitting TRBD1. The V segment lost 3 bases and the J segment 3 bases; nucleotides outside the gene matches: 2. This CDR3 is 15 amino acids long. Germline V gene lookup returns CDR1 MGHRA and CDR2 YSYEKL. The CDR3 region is CASSQGQGAHTEAFF. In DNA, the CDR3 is TGCGCCAGCAGCCAGGGACAGGGGGCGCACACTGAAGCTTTCTTT.

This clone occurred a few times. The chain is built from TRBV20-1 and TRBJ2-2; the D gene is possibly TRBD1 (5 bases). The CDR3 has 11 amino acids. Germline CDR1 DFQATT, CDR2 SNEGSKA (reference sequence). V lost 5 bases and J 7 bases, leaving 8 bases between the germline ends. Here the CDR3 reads CSAQGGGELFF. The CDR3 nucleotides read TGCAGTGCTCAGGGTGGCGGGGAGCTGTTTTTT.